These 4 T cell receptor beta chains share one sample of origin, sequenced in a study of T-cell memory formation after mild COVID-19. TCRdb re-called the 5' RACE reads with MiXCR, one entry per CDR3 protein. The sample records around 310,000 distinct CDR3 sequences, about 13% being singletons. The sequencing sample was made of PBMCs or a T cell subset sorted from them (not recorded which). The receptors come from a man between 18 and 29 years old who had mild COVID-19 (a few samples of this study predate the infection). Cell type and time point are not known.

The CDR3 region is CASSLGGGRRNTEAFF. Written as DNA, the CDR3 is TGTGCCAGCAGTTTAGGGGGGGGGCGAAGAAACACTGAAGCTTTCTTT. The chain combines TRBV12-3 or TRBV12-4 with TRBJ1-1; possible D gene TRBD1, 6 bases. Trimming pared 1 base from V and 2 bases from J, leaving 14 bases between. The CDR3 has 16 residues.

This clonotype was found a few times. The rearrangement uses TRBV4-2 and TRBJ1-2, with D possibly TRBD1 on 5 matching bases. The CDR3 extends over 12 amino acids. Per germline, CDR1 LGHNA and CDR2 YNFKEQ. V gave up 1 base and J gave up 8 bases, with 8 bases separating them. CDR3 amino acids: CASSQGGAGYTF. Written as DNA, the CDR3 is TGTGCCAGCAGCCAAGGAGGGGCCGGCTACACCTTC.

The rearrangement joins TRBV5-5 to TRBJ2-7; tentative D call: TRBD2 (6 bases). The CDR3 totals 13 residues. V was cut by 2 bases and J by 7 bases, with 13 bases left in between. In germline, CDR1 is SGHKS, CDR2 YYEKEE (reference sequence). Written as DNA, the CDR3 is TGTGCCAGCAGCTTTTCCTGGGCGGGGGAGCAGTACTTC. This translates into CASSFSWAGEQYF.

This chain uses TRBV25-1 with TRBJ2-2, with D uncertain. The CDR3 extends over 12 amino acids. Germline values: CDR1 MGHDK, CDR2 SYGVNS. V lost 3 bases to trimming and J lost 6 bases, with 5 bases between them. CDR3 sequence reads: CASSDQAGELFF. CDR3 DNA sequence: TGTGCCAGCAGTGATCAGGCCGGGGAGCTGTTTTTT.